This T cell receptor beta chain was obtained from a study of T cells in Graves' hyperthyroidism and ophthalmopathy (dated by TCRdb to the late 2010s). At the level of the whole study: To identify TCR V-J signatures that set the groups apart, the researchers used a discovery cohort of 100 patients, made up of roughly 45 with Graves' ophthalmopathy and about 60 with stable Graves' hyperthyroidism. Prospective prediction of ophthalmopathy was tested in an independent validation cohort consisting of fewer than 20 hyperthyroidism patients and some 16 patients who later progressed to ophthalmopathy. The approximately 100 discovery patients were divided at random into training and test sets in a 7:3 ratio. After sampling, hyperthyroidism patients received methimazole starting at 30 mg daily, and ophthalmopathy patients received high-dose intravenous methylprednisolone. The study also compared thyroid tissue and blood T-cell repertoires from 6 or 7 Graves' hyperthyroidism patients. According to the paper, TCR Vbeta CDR3 sequencing was carried out on some 130 peripheral blood samples, which came from approximately 41 ophthalmopathy, some 73 hyperthyroidism and approximately 17 progressor patients.

Summary of the overall study and its limitations: In validation, the model predicted progression to ophthalmopathy a median of roughly 6.5 months before onset, with approximately 71% sensitivity and about 72% specificity. In cross-validation, a model built on a 13 V-J signature told ophthalmopathy apart from stable hyperthyroidism with 85% to 90% sensitivity and approximately 84% specificity, and in testing the same model reached 80%/75%. Most expanded thyroid clonotypes (frequency above 0.001) were also detected in blood, suggesting blood repertoires may reflect thyroid immune responses. No statistical method was used to set the sample size in advance, and investigators knew the group allocation.

The TCR beta CDR3 regions were amplified from the RNA transcripts. For the first round of RT-PCR on the TCR CDR3, the HTBI primer set was used together with the Qiagen OneStep RT-PCR kit. A second multiplex PCR round built the libraries, followed by size selection and purification. Sequencing of the libraries was done on an Illumina HiSeq2000 using paired-end 100 bp reads. Processing in the source paper ran as follows. Raw data were processed with SOAPnuke, discarding reads with adapters, uncalled bases, mean Phred below 15, or no exact constant-primer or identifier match. High-quality paired reads were merged using COPE v1.2.5, and each unique nucleotide sequence was defined as a clonotype. MiTCR v1.1 was used to align the clonotypes against IMGT TRBV, TRBD and TRBJ reference segments. The analysis included only V-J combinations with a frequency above 0.0001, which together covered around 99% of the repertoires. The TCS score was defined as the ratio of F50 (clonal expansion) to E x V (chaos), calculated using BLOSUM62-based TCRdist between CDR3 peptides within each V-J. Welch's t-statistics and random forest reduced 450 to 600 V-J features to some 14, which were used in a naive Bayes classifier (R e1071). The Morisita-Horn index was used to measure how similar the thyroid and blood repertoires were. Through fastp at Q25 and MiXCR, TCRdb rebuilt clones from the public reads, retaining in-frame beta chains. Each CDR3 protein gets just one entry, which takes the most common genes and DNA from the rows behind it. Clone size and V and J calls follow TCRdb, not the original study. This sample is represented by a few hundred thousand distinct CDR3 sequences; about 45% of them were singletons. The ten largest clonotypes hold roughly 45% of the sample.

Any patient with an uncontrolled infection, another autoimmune disease, pregnancy or lactation was excluded. Clinical symptoms, serum thyroxine and TRAb, thyroid ultrasound, and orbital computed tomography formed the basis for the diagnoses. Total RNA was extracted using Trizol reagent, and RNA quality was assessed on an Agilent 2100 Bioanalyzer. Compared with germline, V lacks 1 base and J lacks 3 bases; bases without a gene match: 3. The CDR3 measures 16 amino acids from cysteine to phenylalanine. Only the CDR3 region is kept as DNA, spanning 48 bases read in frame from base 1. CDR1 is given as SQVTM and CDR2 as ANQGSEA, both from the germline V gene. To note about this clonotype: Its specific antigen is unknown. No qualities accompany the bases; no much larger clone lies one base away.

The sequenced sample was peripheral blood or thyroid tissue (not recorded which). The clonotype originates from an adult woman with Graves' disease, either hyperthyroidism or ophthalmopathy (not recorded which). The rearrangement joined TRBV29-1 to TRBJ2-1; TRBD2 agrees with 13 junctional bases. The nucleotide sequence reads as follows: TGCAGCGTTGAAGGGGGACTAGCGGGATTCTACAATGAGCAGTTCTTC. This gives the protein CSVEGGLAGFYNEQFF.